The rows below give T cell receptor beta chains drawn from one sample of a study of PD-L1 blockade in urothelial cancer. Measured with immunoSEQ multiplex PCR; TCRdb has only the in-frame clones, and not every one. The sample includes around 93,000 clones, approximately 87% of them seen just once. The sequencing used PBMCs, collected around atezolizumab (anti-PD-L1) treatment. The receptors here all came from a man in his 70s with urothelial cancer. The CDR3 runs from the conserved cysteine through the conserved F or W. Only part of the rows carry a size: once, few, many, or a class if the clone is expanded.

v_gene	abundance	j_gene	CDR3aa
TRBV18	.	TRBJ2-2	CASSPQNPSGTNTGELFF
TRBV11-3	.	TRBJ2-3	CASSQDSINTDTQYF
TRBV5-1	few	TRBJ1-4	CASSLAGSREGEKLFF
TRBV27	few	TRBJ2-7	CASRLRDTSYEQYF
TRBV5-4	.	TRBJ1-1	CASSGGSLRGTEAFF
TRBV6-6	.	TRBJ2-5	CASTLLGTPGRETQYF
TRBV19	.	TRBJ2-1	CASSSYGSYNEQFF
TRBV7-9	few	TRBJ2-7	CASSPRTDLYEQYF
TRBV6-4	.	TRBJ1-1	CASRTTPNTEAFF
TRBV6-5	.	TRBJ1-1	CASNVGSRNTEAFF
TRBV7-2	.	TRBJ2-2	CASSLAWARELFF
TRBV4-3	.	TRBJ2-7	CASSQEGTSGYKQYF
TRBV2	few	TRBJ1-1	CASSDRPGDENTEAFF
TRBV6-1	once	TRBJ2-5	CASSVDGDGETQYF
TRBV6-6	few	TRBJ1-5	CASSNGGDQPQHF
TRBV5-8	.	TRBJ2-1	CASSPPLRTSGRAGYEQFF
TRBV19	once	TRBJ2-1	CASSITGSYNEQFF
TRBV18	.	TRBJ1-4	CASSHERTDTEKLFF
TRBV2	.	TRBJ2-5	CAIAAGTGETQYF
TRBV25-1	.	TRBJ1-1	CASSDKGENTEAFF
TRBV9	.	TRBJ1-2	CASNPGGSLMGYTF
TRBV9	once	TRBJ1-1	CASSVGPKTGFGRVGSTEAFF
TRBV5-4	few	TRBJ1-6	CASSLDRGVGSPLHF
TRBV5-4	.	TRBJ2-6	CASSPMAVTGANVLTF
TRBV6-5	few	TRBJ2-3	CASSYSRWGGIDTQYF
TRBV6-1	once	TRBJ2-7	CASSGWTGPEQYF
TRBV19	few	TRBJ2-5	CASTIAGRQETQYF
TRBV2	few	TRBJ2-5	CASRQGRPAQYF
TRBV7-3	few	TRBJ1-4	CASNGQSNEKLFF
TRBV7-3	.	TRBJ2-1	CASSFGGNYNEQFF
TRBV7-7	.	TRBJ2-1	CASSLASGGHNEQFF
TRBV5-1	.	TRBJ2-2	CASSLISGPNTGELFF
TRBV7-3	.	TRBJ1-2	CASSPGQGPTGGYTF
TRBV15	.	TRBJ2-5	CASGTSGGQETQYF
TRBV12-5	.	TRBJ1-2	CASGSDRGAVNYGYTF
TRBV11-2	.	TRBJ2-1	CASSVTIEQFF
TRBV19	.	TRBJ2-2	CASRGLAGDTELFF
TRBV25-1	.	TRBJ2-3	CASSERQGSTDTQYF
TRBV5-8	.	TRBJ2-3	CASSLGGIPPDTQYF
TRBV14	.	TRBJ1-1	CASSSGTVTYAFF
TRBV5-1	.	TRBJ2-5	CASSPSGGRSPGGQYF
TRBV7-9	.	TRBJ2-3	CASSKTGGEDTQYF
TRBV30	.	TRBJ2-1	CAWSRLAARGQQFF
TRBV11-3	.	TRBJ2-3	CASSNQQSTDTQYF
TRBV6-1	.	TRBJ1-4	CASSEELGLSEKLFF
TRBV7-3	.	TRBJ2-2	CASSPSPDAPGELFF
TRBV18	.	TRBJ1-2	CASSPTGGADNYGYTF
TRBV30	.	TRBJ2-1	CAWSIDGGAYNEQFF
TRBV11-3	once	TRBJ2-2	CASSSGTTNTGELFF
TRBV6-5	.	TRBJ1-1	CASSYEGLNTEAFF
TRBV7-8	.	TRBJ2-1	CASSGTGQSEQFF
TRBV10-3	.	TRBJ2-1	CAISGPGTLESEQFF
TRBV19	few	TRBJ1-2	CASSPGQGEYGYTF
TRBV9	once	TRBJ2-1	CASSRLVGEQFF
TRBV7-8	.	TRBJ2-3	CASSHRDRTDTQYF
TRBV25-1	.	TRBJ2-3	CASSGVQANGADTQYF